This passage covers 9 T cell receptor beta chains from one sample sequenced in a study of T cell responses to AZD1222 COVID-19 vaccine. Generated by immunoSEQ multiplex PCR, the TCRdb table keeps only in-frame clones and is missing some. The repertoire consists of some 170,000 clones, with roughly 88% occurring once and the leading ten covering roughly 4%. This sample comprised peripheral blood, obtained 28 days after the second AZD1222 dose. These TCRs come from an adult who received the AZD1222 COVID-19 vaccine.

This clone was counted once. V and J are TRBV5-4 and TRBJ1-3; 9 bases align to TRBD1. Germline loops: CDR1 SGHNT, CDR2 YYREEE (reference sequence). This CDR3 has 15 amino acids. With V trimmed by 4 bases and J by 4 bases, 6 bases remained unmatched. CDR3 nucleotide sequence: TGTGCCAGCAGCCTTGGGGACAGGGTGGGAAACACCATATATTTT. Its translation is CASSLGDRVGNTIYF.

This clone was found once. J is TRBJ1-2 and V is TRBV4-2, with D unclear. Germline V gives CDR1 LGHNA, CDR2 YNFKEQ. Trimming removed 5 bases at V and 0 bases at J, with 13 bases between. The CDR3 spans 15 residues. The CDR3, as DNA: TGTGCCAGCAGCGATCCGGCAGACGCTAACTATGGCTACACCTTC. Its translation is CASSDPADANYGYTF.

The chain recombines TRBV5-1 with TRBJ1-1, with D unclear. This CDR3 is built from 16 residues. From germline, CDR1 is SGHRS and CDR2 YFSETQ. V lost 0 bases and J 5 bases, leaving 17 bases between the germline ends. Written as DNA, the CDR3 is TGCGCCAGCAGCTTGGTGGGGTCGACTGGGGATACTGAAGCTTTCTTT. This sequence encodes CASSLVGSTGDTEAFF.

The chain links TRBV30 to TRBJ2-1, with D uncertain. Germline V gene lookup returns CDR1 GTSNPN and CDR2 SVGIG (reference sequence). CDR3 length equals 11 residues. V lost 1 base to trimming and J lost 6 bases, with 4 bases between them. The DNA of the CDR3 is TGTGCCTGGAGTGGGGGCAATGAGCAGTTCTTC. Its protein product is CAWSGGNEQFF.

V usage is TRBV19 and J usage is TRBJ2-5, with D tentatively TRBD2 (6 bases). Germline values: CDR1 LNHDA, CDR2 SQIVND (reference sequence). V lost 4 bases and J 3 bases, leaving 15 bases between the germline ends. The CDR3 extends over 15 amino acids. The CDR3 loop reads CASSKASEGKETQYF. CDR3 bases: TGTGCCAGTAGTAAGGCTTCGGAGGGAAAAGAGACCCAGTACTTC.

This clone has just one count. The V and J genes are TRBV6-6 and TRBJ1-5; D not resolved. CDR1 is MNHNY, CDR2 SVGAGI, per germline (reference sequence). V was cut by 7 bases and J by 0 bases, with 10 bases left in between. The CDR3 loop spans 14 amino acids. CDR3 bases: TGTGCCAGCATCCAGACTCATAGCAATCAGCCCCAGCATTTT. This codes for CASIQTHSNQPQHF.

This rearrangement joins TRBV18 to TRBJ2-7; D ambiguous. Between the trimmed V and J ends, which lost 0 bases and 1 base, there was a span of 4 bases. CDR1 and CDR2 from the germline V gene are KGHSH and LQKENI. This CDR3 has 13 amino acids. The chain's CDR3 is CASSPPGSYEQYF. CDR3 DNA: TGTGCCAGCTCACCACCGGGTTCCTACGAGCAGTACTTC.

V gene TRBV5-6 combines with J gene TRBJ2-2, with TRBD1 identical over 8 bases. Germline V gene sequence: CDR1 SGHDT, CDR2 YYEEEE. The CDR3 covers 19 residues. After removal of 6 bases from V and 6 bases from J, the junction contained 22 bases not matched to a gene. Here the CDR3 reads CASTSLGTGRLPYSGELFF. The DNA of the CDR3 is TGTGCCAGCACCAGCCTCGGGACAGGCCGACTCCCTTATTCCGGGGAGCTGTTTTTT.

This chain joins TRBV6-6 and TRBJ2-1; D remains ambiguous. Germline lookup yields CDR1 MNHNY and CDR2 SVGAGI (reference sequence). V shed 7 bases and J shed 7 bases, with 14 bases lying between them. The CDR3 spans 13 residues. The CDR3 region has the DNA TGTGCCAGCAAGGAAGGTGGTGGGAATGAGCAGTTCTTC. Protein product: CASKEGGGNEQFF.